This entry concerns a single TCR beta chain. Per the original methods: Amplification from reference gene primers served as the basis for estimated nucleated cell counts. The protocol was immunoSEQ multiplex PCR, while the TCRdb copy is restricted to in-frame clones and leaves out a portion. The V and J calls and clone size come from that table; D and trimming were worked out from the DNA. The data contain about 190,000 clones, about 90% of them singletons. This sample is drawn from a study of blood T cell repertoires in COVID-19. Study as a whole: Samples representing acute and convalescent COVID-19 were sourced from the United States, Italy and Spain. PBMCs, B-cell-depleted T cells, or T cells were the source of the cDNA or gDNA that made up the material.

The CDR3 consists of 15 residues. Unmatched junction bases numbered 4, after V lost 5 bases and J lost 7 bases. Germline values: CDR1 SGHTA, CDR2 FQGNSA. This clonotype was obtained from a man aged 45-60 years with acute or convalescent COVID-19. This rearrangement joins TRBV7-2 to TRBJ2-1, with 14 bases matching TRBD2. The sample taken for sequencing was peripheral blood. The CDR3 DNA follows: TGTGCCAGCAGCACCCGACTAGCGGGGGGGAATGAGCAGTTCTTC. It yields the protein CASSTRLAGGNEQFF.